The 27 T cell receptor beta chains in this list originate from one sample, sequenced in a study of response to subunit inactivated influenza vaccine (dated 2018 in TCRdb). The method was RT-PCR. Sequencing relied on an Illumina HiSeq 2500. The public reads were reanalyzed by TCRdb: fastp trimming at Q25, MiXCR alignment, in-frame beta chains only. CDR3 protein sequences are deduplicated, and each keeps its most common genes and DNA. The sample yields about 180,000 distinct CDR3 sequences; around a tenth were counted once. In total, the top ten clones hold approximately 10% of the sample. Source: non-naive T cells sorted from PBMCs, taken on the day of vaccination. Sample cell subset or site, as interpreted from the label and publication: memory T cell fraction. These receptors all stem from a man aged 45-65 years who received an inactivated influenza vaccine. Donor details come from another sample of the same person, matched by shared clones.

At least ten counts were recorded for this clonotype. CDR3 sequence reads: CASRSGAYNEQFF. CDR3 in DNA: TGTGCCAGCAGGAGCGGAGCCTACAATGAGCAGTTCTTC. The rearrangement uses TRBV2 and TRBJ2-1; maybe TRBD2 (5 bases). Germline CDR1 reads SNHLY; CDR2 reads FYNNEI. The CDR3 contains 13 residues. V shed 6 bases and J shed 2 bases, with 8 bases lying between them. The whole variable domain, filled in from reference TRBV2 and TRBJ2-1, reads EPEVTQTPSHQVTQMGQEVILRCVPISNHLYFYWYRQILGQKVEFLVSFYNNEISEKSEIFDDQFSVERPDGSNFTLKIRSTKLEDSAMYFCASRSGAYNEQFFGPGTRLTVL.

This rearrangement joins TRBV20-1 to TRBJ2-3, with D perhaps matching TRBD1 or TRBD2 (5 bases each). This CDR3 contains 17 residues. Per germline, CDR1 DFQATT and CDR2 SNEGSKA (reference sequence). V dropped 3 bases and J dropped 1 base, with 20 bases sitting between them. Here the CDR3 reads CSARLPLLTGRTDTQYF. The CDR3 DNA sequence: TGCAGTGCTAGGCTGCCATTGTTGACGGGGCGCACAGATACGCAGTATTTT.

This clonotype occurred a few times. This rearrangement joins TRBV20-1 to TRBJ2-3; D perhaps matches TRBD1 (6 bases). Germline V gene lookup returns CDR1 DFQATT and CDR2 SNEGSKA (reference sequence). Deletions cut 8 bases from V and 2 bases from J, with 20 bases between. The CDR3 is 15 residues long. The CDR3 region has the DNA TGCAGTCCTCAATCCGGGACAACCCTCACAGATACGCAGTATTTT. Translating it yields CSPQSGTTLTDTQYF.

V gene TRBV3-1 combines with J gene TRBJ2-1, with 10 bases fitting TRBD2. This CDR3 spans 18 amino acids. Germline loops: CDR1 LGHDT, CDR2 YNNKEL (reference sequence). With 0 bases clipped from V and 4 bases from J, the junction kept 9 bases outside the gene matches. The CDR3 nucleotides are TGTGCCAGCAGCCAAGATCTACTAGCGGGGACTTCATACAATGAGCAGTTCTTC. Translating it yields CASSQDLLAGTSYNEQFF.

This clonotype was recorded a few times. The DNA of the CDR3 is TGTGCCAGCAGCTCCCTTCGTCGGGGGGGGCCGGGTGAGCAGTTCTTC. Translating it yields CASSSLRRGGPGEQFF. The rearrangement links TRBV11-2 to TRBJ2-1; 8 bases are a match to TRBD2. V lost 4 bases and J lost 9; bases outside the gene matches: 14. The germline V gene encodes CDR1 SGHAT and CDR2 FQNNGV. This CDR3 region has 16 residues.

About this clonotype: A much larger clone differs by one base, so this may be a read error. The chain uses TRBV20-1 and TRBJ2-7, with D perhaps TRBD1 (6 bases). The CDR3 totals 17 residues. The germline CDR1 and CDR2 sequences are DFQATT and SNEGSKA (reference sequence). As DNA, the CDR3 is TGCTGTGCTAGAGACAACCGCAGAGGGACAAATTCCTACGAGCAGTACTTC. Amino acids: CCARDNRRGTNSYEQYF.

This clonotype has only a few counts. The CDR3 spells CASSLGSLAGGYTDTQYF. In DNA, the CDR3 is TGTGCCAGCAGCTTAGGGAGTCTAGCGGGGGGCTACACAGATACGCAGTATTTT. This chain links TRBV7-8 with TRBJ2-3; 11 bases are a match to TRBD2. This CDR3 is 18 amino acids long. V shed 1 base and J 2 bases; nucleotides not matched to a gene: 8. Looked up from germline, CDR1 is SGHVS and CDR2 is FQNEAQ.

This chain connects TRBV5-1 to TRBJ1-3; D is ambiguous. V was shortened by 3 bases and J by 0 bases, with 13 bases between the two germline ends. CDR1 is SGHRS, CDR2 YFSETQ, per germline. This CDR3 comprises 16 residues. CDR3 in amino acids: CASSWAPMNSGNTIYF. The CDR3 DNA reads as TGCGCCAGCAGCTGGGCGCCGATGAACTCTGGAAACACCATATATTTT.

This clonotype occurred a few times. The chain has TRBV5-1 and TRBJ2-1, with 14 positions matching TRBD2. This CDR3 contains 16 residues. With V trimmed by 2 bases and J by 7 bases, 5 bases remained unmatched. CDR1 is SGHRS and CDR2 is YFSETQ in the germline V gene. The CDR3 nucleotides read TGCGCCAGCAGCTTCGGACTAGCGGGAGGAAGGAATGAGCAGTTCTTC. Its protein is CASSFGLAGGRNEQFF.

This clonotype was recorded many times. The chain couples TRBV29-1 to TRBJ2-5, with 7 bases lining up with TRBD2. J lost 1 base, V lost 2 bases, and 10 bases had no gene match. CDR1 SQVTM and CDR2 ANQGSEA come from the germline V gene. The CDR3 has 16 amino acids. CDR3 bases: TGCAGCGTTGAAACCGGGGCCCCGGGGGGCCAAGAGACCCAGTACTTC. Its translation is CSVETGAPGGQETQYF.

The V gene is TRBV5-6, the J gene TRBJ1-1; 10 bases are a match to TRBD1. The germline gives CDR1 SGHDT, CDR2 YYEEEE. The CDR3 totals 16 residues. V lost 2 bases and J lost 4; bases outside the gene matches: 8. CDR3 bases: TGTGCCAGCAGCTTCCGGGACAGGGGTTTTGGCACTGAAGCTTTCTTT. Encoded protein: CASSFRDRGFGTEAFF.

This clonotype was seen only a few times. The V gene is TRBV6-2 or TRBV6-3, the J gene TRBJ1-4; 11 nucleotides agree with TRBD1. The CDR3 consists of 15 residues. Germline trimming cut 5 bases from V and 7 bases from J; bases unmatched to any gene: 6. In germline, CDR1 is MNHEY, CDR2 SVGEGT. For the CDR3, the DNA is TGTGCCAGCAGTACTCGGACAGGGGGCAGTGAAAAACTGTTTTTT. Encoded protein: CASSTRTGGSEKLFF.

This clonotype has at least ten counts. The rearrangement joins TRBV6-1 to TRBJ1-1; D remains ambiguous. V was trimmed by 11 bases and J by 1 base, leaving 17 bases between them. In germline, CDR1 is MNHNS, CDR2 SASEGT. The CDR3 is 14 residues long. As DNA, the CDR3 is TGTGCCCTTAAGGGTGGGCAGAGGAACACTGAAGCTTTCTTT. This encodes CALKGGQRNTEAFF.

This clonotype was recorded at least ten times. The rearrangement uses TRBV28 and TRBJ1-1; D may be TRBD1 (5 bases). Germline V gene sequence: CDR1 MDHEN, CDR2 SYDVKM. The CDR3 runs 13 residues. V was trimmed by 3 bases and J by 10 bases, leaving 15 bases between them. DNA for the CDR3: TGTGCCAGCAGTTTTGACCTGACAGTGAGAGCTTTCTTT. This encodes CASSFDLTVRAFF.

There are many counts of this clonotype. The V gene is TRBV10-3, the J gene TRBJ2-3; D unresolved. V shed 4 bases and J shed 2 bases, with 16 bases lying between them. CDR3 length: 16 amino acids. Germline assignment: CDR1 ENHRY and CDR2 SYGVKD. CDR3 amino acids: CAISALARGNTDTQYF. DNA of the CDR3: TGTGCCATCAGTGCCCTGGCCAGAGGAAACACAGATACGCAGTATTTT.

There are a few counts of this clonotype. The chain has TRBV5-5 and TRBJ2-1; D not certain. Germline CDR1 and CDR2: SGHKS and YYEKEE (reference sequence). The CDR3 has 14 residues. Trimming stripped 0 bases from V and 7 bases from J, with 11 bases between. The CDR3 sequence: CASSLEGLGNEQFF. Written as DNA, the CDR3 is TGTGCCAGCAGCTTGGAAGGCTTGGGGAATGAGCAGTTCTTC.

This clonotype was observed a few times. The chain employs TRBV6-1 and TRBJ2-5; no clear D. The CDR3 runs to 13 residues. CDR1 is MNHNS and CDR2 is SASEGT in the germline V gene. Trimming left V 4 bases short and J 3 bases short, with 9 bases between. CDR3 protein: CASSVSGKETQYF. Written as DNA, the CDR3 is TGTGCCAGCAGTGTCTCAGGAAAAGAGACCCAGTACTTC.

The rearrangement links TRBV25-1 to TRBJ2-5; weak D call: TRBD2 (6 bases). The CDR3 is made up of 13 amino acids. V was shortened by 3 bases and J by 7 bases, with 12 bases between the two germline ends. Germline V gene lookup returns CDR1 MGHDK and CDR2 SYGVNS. The CDR3 nucleotides are TGTGCCAGCAGTGATGGGGACTGGGGGACCCAGTACTTC. It yields the protein CASSDGDWGTQYF.

The V gene is TRBV18, the J gene TRBJ1-2; no definite D call. Trimming took off 3 bases at V and 2 bases at J, with 7 bases between the two ends. This CDR3 is 13 amino acids long. Germline CDR1 and CDR2: KGHSH and LQKENI. CDR3 sequence reads: CASSPTTNYGYTF. CDR3 sequence (DNA): TGTGCCAGCTCACCGACAACCAACTATGGCTACACCTTC. Full variable domain (remainder filled in from reference TRBV18 and TRBJ1-2): NAGVMQNPRHLVRRRGQEARLRCSPMKGHSHVYWYRQLPEEGLKFMVYLQKENIIDESGMPKERFSAEFPKEGPSILRIQQVVRGDSAAYFCASSPTTNYGYTFGSGTRLTVV.

The V gene is TRBV20-1, the J gene TRBJ2-4, with TRBD2 identical over 12 bases. CDR1 is DFQATT, CDR2 SNEGSKA, per germline (reference sequence). V dropped 6 bases and J dropped 3; count of bases not matched to a gene: 6. CDR3 length equals 15 residues. The CDR3 sequence: CSAPLAGGDKNIQYF. The CDR3 DNA reads as TGCAGTGCCCCCCTAGCGGGGGGGGACAAAAACATTCAGTACTTC.

The chain recombines TRBV10-3 with TRBJ2-2; D ambiguous. The germline V gene encodes CDR1 ENHRY and CDR2 SYGVKD. Trimming took 0 bases from V and 6 from J, leaving 11 bases between them. This CDR3 has 15 residues. The CDR3 loop is CAISESTYGSGELFF. CDR3 bases: TGTGCCATCAGTGAGTCGACCTACGGGTCCGGGGAGCTGTTTTTT.

This clonotype was counted only a few times. The chain employs TRBV11-1 and TRBJ1-1, with D unclear. Germline lookup yields CDR1 SGHAT and CDR2 FQDESV (reference sequence). The CDR3 is 13 residues long. Trimming removed 11 bases at V and 1 base at J, with 14 bases between. This CDR3 reads CAVRRTRNTEAFF. The CDR3 region has the DNA TGTGCCGTACGCCGGACTAGGAACACTGAAGCTTTCTTT.

This clonotype was counted between two and nine times. This rearrangement joins TRBV20-1 to TRBJ1-5, with D possibly being TRBD1 (6 bases). V gave up 7 bases and J gave up 5 bases, with 15 bases separating them. Germline-derived CDR1 and CDR2 are DFQATT and SNEGSKA (reference sequence). The CDR3 sequence is 13 residues long. The CDR3 spells CSGGGQTDQPQHF. CDR3 DNA: TGCAGTGGGGGGGGGCAGACGGATCAGCCCCAGCATTTT.

This clonotype occurred many times. The chain couples TRBV29-1 to TRBJ2-2; no clear D. The CDR3 covers 14 residues. Looked up from germline, CDR1 is SQVTM and CDR2 is ANQGSEA. Trimming cost V 3 bases and J 5 bases, with 13 bases left between them. This CDR3 is CSVDLGQRTGELFF. The CDR3 region has the DNA TGCAGCGTTGATCTGGGCCAGAGAACCGGGGAGCTGTTTTTT.

This clonotype occurred many times. The genes are TRBV18 and TRBJ1-1, with TRBD1 identical over 8 bases. The CDR3 runs to 14 residues. V shed 3 bases and J 2 bases; nucleotides not matched to a gene: 2. The V gene's germline CDR1 is KGHSH and CDR2 LQKENI. The CDR3 sequence: CASSPGQVNTEAFF. In DNA form, the CDR3 reads TGTGCCAGCTCACCGGGACAGGTAAACACTGAAGCTTTCTTT. Full variable domain (remainder filled in from reference TRBV18 and TRBJ1-1): NAGVMQNPRHLVRRRGQEARLRCSPMKGHSHVYWYRQLPEEGLKFMVYLQKENIIDESGMPKERFSAEFPKEGPSILRIQQVVRGDSAAYFCASSPGQVNTEAFFGQGTRLTVV.

This clonotype came up many times. This rearrangement joins TRBV9 to TRBJ2-7; the match to TRBD1 covers 7 bases. The CDR3 totals 14 residues. J was trimmed by 1 base and V by 2 bases; bases with no gene match: 3. The germline gives CDR1 SGDLS, CDR2 YYNGEE. Here the CDR3 reads CASSVQGVSYEQYF. The CDR3 coding sequence is TGTGCCAGCAGCGTCCAGGGGGTTTCCTACGAGCAGTACTTC.

This clonotype was picked up many times. The chain is built from TRBV28 and TRBJ1-1; TRBD1 aligns across 8 bases. The germline gives CDR1 MDHEN, CDR2 SYDVKM. This CDR3 has 15 amino acids. Trimming removed 6 bases from V and 4 bases from J; junction bases left unmatched: 10. The CDR3 coding sequence is TGTGCCAGCAGCTCGGGACAGGCGGCCGGCACTGAAGCTTTCTTT. Translation: CASSSGQAAGTEAFF.